This T cell receptor beta chain was profiled in a study of regulatory and conventional T cells in RAG deficiency. Notes on the study in general: Omenn CD25-high CD127-low cells may be activated cells, not true Tregs. Omenn patients showed >80% Treg-Tconv overlap and shorter CDR3 lengths. Shannon entropy fell and Simpson indices rose in RAG-deficient patients.

This clone was counted once. Its antigen is unidentified. Here immunoSEQ multiplex PCR was the method, and the copy in TCRdb shows in-frame clones only, minus some. The sample has about 7,100 clones; around 90% are singletons. Germline lookup yields CDR1 DFQATT and CDR2 SNEGSKA (reference sequence). The CDR3 is made up of 11 amino acids. Trimming took off 7 bases at V and 12 bases at J, with 18 bases between the two ends. The sorted regulatory T cells were CD4+, CD25-high and CD127-low, with genomic DNA sequenced. This sample also belongs to another study, concerning regulatory T cells. That report notes: Amplification used 52 TRBV primers and 13 TRBJ primers. In patients, unique TRB V-J pairs were restricted and V/J usage skewed, especially in Tregs.

The receptor comes from a human donor in good health. Input material: CD127- CD25+ CD4+ Tregs sorted from blood. This chain links TRBV20-1 with TRBJ1-1; D uncertain. CDR3 sequence (DNA): TGCAGTGTCCCCGAGCAGCGGGTGCCTTTCTTT. It specifies CSVPEQRVPFF.